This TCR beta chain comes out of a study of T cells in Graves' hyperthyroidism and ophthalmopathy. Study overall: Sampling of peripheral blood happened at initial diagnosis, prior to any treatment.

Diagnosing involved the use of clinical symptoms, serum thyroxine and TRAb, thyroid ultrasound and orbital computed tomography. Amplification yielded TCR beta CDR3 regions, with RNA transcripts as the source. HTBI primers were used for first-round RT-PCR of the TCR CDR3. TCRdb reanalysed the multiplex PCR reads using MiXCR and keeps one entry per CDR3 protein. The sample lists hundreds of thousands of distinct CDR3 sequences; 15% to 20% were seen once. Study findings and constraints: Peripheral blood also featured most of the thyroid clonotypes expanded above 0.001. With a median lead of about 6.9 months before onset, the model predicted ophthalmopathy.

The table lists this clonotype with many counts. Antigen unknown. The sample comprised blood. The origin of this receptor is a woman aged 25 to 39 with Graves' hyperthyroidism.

The CDR3, as DNA: TGTGCCAGCAGCTTAAATGCAGGGGCGAACACTGAAGCTTTCTTT. It translates to CASSLNAGANTEAFF. The V call is TRBV7-8, the J call TRBJ1-1; the D gene is possibly TRBD1 (6 bases). Germline CDR1 SGHVS, CDR2 FQNEAQ. V lost 2 bases to trimming and J lost 1 base, with 11 bases between them. The CDR3 runs to 15 residues.